The rows below give T cell receptor beta chains drawn from one sample of a study of T cells of healthy individuals. TCRdb redid the calling of the 5' RACE reads with MiXCR, one entry per CDR3 protein. Of tens of thousands of distinct CDR3 sequences in the sample, around 4.5% were seen once. The receptors derive from a human donor in good health. Each CDR3 is given with its conserved first and last residue. A D gene is named only where the DNA matches it firmly. Part of the rows lack a size; the others show once, few, many or a class for expanded clones.

d_call: NA; cdr3_length: 14; clone_size: NA; v_call: TRBV20-1; j_call: TRBJ2-7; cdr3_aa: CSAPSGGDHYEQYF; cdr3_nt: TGCAGTGCTCCCTCAGGTGGAGACCACTACGAGCAGTACTTC
d_call: NA; cdr3_length: 15; clone_size: NA; v_call: TRBV19; j_call: TRBJ1-2; cdr3_aa: CASSMVASANYGYTF; cdr3_nt: TGTGCCAGTAGTATGGTCGCTTCTGCTAACTATGGCTACACCTTC
d_call: NA; cdr3_length: 14; clone_size: many; v_call: TRBV18; j_call: TRBJ1-1; cdr3_aa: CASSPGEMNTEAFF; cdr3_nt: TGTGCCAGCTCACCAGGGGAAATGAACACTGAAGCTTTCTTT
d_call: NA; cdr3_length: 15; clone_size: few; v_call: TRBV5-1; j_call: TRBJ2-1; cdr3_aa: CASSLDGSGLNEQFF; cdr3_nt: TGCGCCAGCAGCTTGGACGGGAGCGGACTCAATGAGCAGTTCTTC
d_call: TRBD1; cdr3_length: 14; clone_size: many; v_call: TRBV9; j_call: TRBJ1-1; cdr3_aa: CASSEEGAGTEAFF; cdr3_nt: TGTGCCAGCAGCGAGGAGGGGGCGGGGACTGAAGCTTTCTTT
d_call: TRBD1; cdr3_length: 15; clone_size: many; v_call: TRBV5-1; j_call: TRBJ1-1; cdr3_aa: CASSPEDRGHTEAFF; cdr3_nt: TGCGCCAGCAGCCCAGAGGACAGGGGGCACACTGAAGCTTTCTTT
d_call: NA; cdr3_length: 16; clone_size: many; v_call: TRBV20-1; j_call: TRBJ2-5; cdr3_aa: CSASPGSWEYMETQYF; cdr3_nt: TGCAGTGCTAGCCCCGGCAGTTGGGAATATATGGAGACCCAGTACTTC
d_call: NA; cdr3_length: 15; clone_size: many; v_call: TRBV27; j_call: TRBJ2-7; cdr3_aa: CASSLSRRGTYEQYF; cdr3_nt: TGTGCCAGCAGTTTATCACGGAGGGGGACTTACGAGCAGTACTTC
d_call: NA; cdr3_length: 13; clone_size: NA; v_call: TRBV9; j_call: TRBJ1-6; cdr3_aa: CASRSYENSPLHF; cdr3_nt: TGTGCCAGTAGATCATACGAAAATTCACCCCTCCACTTT
d_call: NA; cdr3_length: 12; clone_size: NA; v_call: TRBV20-1; j_call: TRBJ2-7; cdr3_aa: CSASGPVYEQYF; cdr3_nt: TGCAGTGCCTCAGGGCCAGTCTACGAGCAGTACTTC
d_call: TRBD1; cdr3_length: 18; clone_size: few; v_call: TRBV11-2; j_call: TRBJ2-3; cdr3_aa: CASSSPGDPGGPNDTQYF; cdr3_nt: TGTGCCAGCAGCTCCCCAGGGGATCCAGGGGGCCCCAACGATACGCAGTATTTT
d_call: TRBD1; cdr3_length: 12; clone_size: few; v_call: TRBV20-1; j_call: TRBJ1-2; cdr3_aa: CSAPGQHYGYTF; cdr3_nt: TGCAGTGCGCCGGGACAGCACTATGGCTACACCTTC
d_call: NA; cdr3_length: 15; clone_size: NA; v_call: TRBV6-6; j_call: TRBJ1-3; cdr3_aa: CASIADSFSGNTIYF; cdr3_nt: TGTGCCAGTATAGCCGACAGCTTCTCTGGAAACACCATATATTTT
d_call: TRBD1; cdr3_length: 16; clone_size: many; v_call: TRBV7-2; j_call: TRBJ2-3; cdr3_aa: CASSFFAGGRADTQYF; cdr3_nt: TGTGCCAGCAGCTTCTTTGCAGGGGGTCGCGCAGATACGCAGTATTTT
d_call: NA; cdr3_length: 14; clone_size: few; v_call: TRBV27; j_call: TRBJ2-3; cdr3_aa: CASSPYIRADTQYF; cdr3_nt: TGTGCCAGCAGTCCTTACATAAGGGCAGATACGCAGTATTTT
d_call: TRBD2; cdr3_length: 19; clone_size: few; v_call: TRBV12-3/TRBV12-4; j_call: TRBJ2-3; cdr3_aa: CASSLTHPDLAGGRDTQYF; cdr3_nt: TGTGCCAGCAGTTTAACTCACCCGGACCTAGCGGGGGGCAGAGATACGCAGTATTTT
d_call: NA; cdr3_length: 13; clone_size: few; v_call: TRBV20-1; j_call: TRBJ2-7; cdr3_aa: CSARTGPLYEQYF; cdr3_nt: TGCAGTGCTAGAACAGGTCCTCTTTACGAGCAGTACTTC
d_call: NA; cdr3_length: 14; clone_size: many; v_call: TRBV12-3/TRBV12-4; j_call: TRBJ1-4; cdr3_aa: CASSSGTLGEKLFF; cdr3_nt: TGTGCCAGCAGTTCCGGGACCCTGGGAGAAAAACTGTTTTTT
d_call: TRBD1; cdr3_length: 15; clone_size: NA; v_call: TRBV2; j_call: TRBJ2-1; cdr3_aa: CASRTDRGLTNEQFF; cdr3_nt: TGTGCCAGCAGGACCGACAGGGGGCTTACCAATGAGCAGTTCTTC
d_call: NA; cdr3_length: 9; clone_size: many; v_call: TRBV20-1; j_call: TRBJ1-4; cdr3_aa: CSASLKLFF; cdr3_nt: TGCAGTGCTAGCCTAAAACTGTTTTTT
d_call: TRBD1; cdr3_length: 11; clone_size: many; v_call: TRBV18; j_call: TRBJ1-2; cdr3_aa: CASSRDRESTF; cdr3_nt: TGTGCCAGCTCGCGGGACAGGGAGTCCACCTTC
d_call: NA; cdr3_length: 15; clone_size: few; v_call: TRBV21-1; j_call: TRBJ2-1; cdr3_aa: CASPDGTGDLGEQFF; cdr3_nt: TGTGCCAGCCCCGATGGCACAGGAGACTTGGGTGAGCAGTTCTTC
d_call: NA; cdr3_length: 14; clone_size: few; v_call: TRBV12-3/TRBV12-4; j_call: TRBJ2-5; cdr3_aa: CASSLTGPQETQYF; cdr3_nt: TGTGCCAGCAGTTTAACGGGCCCGCAAGAGACCCAGTACTTC
d_call: NA; cdr3_length: 16; clone_size: NA; v_call: TRBV13; j_call: TRBJ2-7; cdr3_aa: CASSVQGRGRMYEQYF; cdr3_nt: TGTGCCAGCAGCGTCCAGGGGCGGGGAAGAATGTACGAGCAGTACTTC
d_call: NA; cdr3_length: 13; clone_size: NA; v_call: TRBV11-2; j_call: TRBJ2-2; cdr3_aa: CASSLGHTGELFF; cdr3_nt: TGTGCCAGCAGCCTCGGGCACACCGGGGAGCTGTTTTTT
d_call: NA; cdr3_length: 15; clone_size: few; v_call: TRBV4-1; j_call: TRBJ2-2; cdr3_aa: CASSQVGLASGELFF; cdr3_nt: TGCGCCAGCAGCCAAGTGGGCCTAGCCTCCGGGGAGCTGTTTTTT
d_call: NA; cdr3_length: 13; clone_size: many; v_call: TRBV12-3/TRBV12-4; j_call: TRBJ2-1; cdr3_aa: CASSFWSNIEQFF; cdr3_nt: TGTGCCAGCAGTTTTTGGTCTAACATCGAGCAGTTCTTC
d_call: TRBD2; cdr3_length: 18; clone_size: many; v_call: TRBV29-1; j_call: TRBJ2-3; cdr3_aa: CSVQTHVLWRESTDTQYF; cdr3_nt: TGCAGCGTCCAAACCCATGTCCTTTGGCGGGAGTCCACAGATACGCAGTATTTT
d_call: NA; cdr3_length: 13; clone_size: many; v_call: TRBV7-2; j_call: TRBJ2-7; cdr3_aa: CASSYRLQHEQYF; cdr3_nt: TGTGCCAGCAGCTACAGGTTACAGCACGAGCAGTACTTC
d_call: TRBD2; cdr3_length: 13; clone_size: many; v_call: TRBV20-1; j_call: TRBJ2-7; cdr3_aa: CSAPTSGRGEQYF; cdr3_nt: TGCAGTGCTCCGACTAGCGGGAGAGGCGAGCAGTACTTC
d_call: NA; cdr3_length: 17; clone_size: many; v_call: TRBV6-1; j_call: TRBJ1-1; cdr3_aa: CASSEPLSSTASTEAFF; cdr3_nt: TGTGCCAGCAGTGAACCACTCAGTTCGACAGCCTCCACTGAAGCTTTCTTT
d_call: NA; cdr3_length: 13; clone_size: NA; v_call: TRBV15; j_call: TRBJ1-4; cdr3_aa: CATSRDQGGKLFF; cdr3_nt: TGTGCCACCAGCAGAGACCAGGGAGGAAAACTGTTTTTT
d_call: TRBD2; cdr3_length: 13; clone_size: few; v_call: TRBV7-3; j_call: TRBJ2-3; cdr3_aa: CASSLTLAGAQYF; cdr3_nt: TGTGCCAGCAGCTTAACCCTAGCGGGAGCGCAGTATTTT
d_call: NA; cdr3_length: 14; clone_size: NA; v_call: TRBV11-2; j_call: TRBJ2-1; cdr3_aa: CASSSLRSYNLVFF; cdr3_nt: TGTGCCAGCAGCTCACTACGGAGTTACAATCTCGTGTTCTTC
d_call: NA; cdr3_length: 16; clone_size: NA; v_call: TRBV5-1; j_call: TRBJ2-3; cdr3_aa: CASSPSRAGGRDTQYF; cdr3_nt: TGCGCCAGCAGCCCCTCCCGGGCCGGTGGCCGGGATACGCAGTATTTT
d_call: NA; cdr3_length: 16; clone_size: many; v_call: TRBV5-8; j_call: TRBJ2-2; cdr3_aa: CASSSDRRADTGELFF; cdr3_nt: TGTGCCAGCAGCTCCGACAGACGAGCTGACACCGGGGAGCTGTTTTTT
d_call: NA; cdr3_length: 16; clone_size: NA; v_call: TRBV7-8; j_call: TRBJ2-1; cdr3_aa: CASSPSEAGSYNEQFF; cdr3_nt: TGTGCCAGCAGCCCATCTGAGGCAGGTTCGTACAATGAGCAGTTCTTC
d_call: NA; cdr3_length: 17; clone_size: few; v_call: TRBV19; j_call: TRBJ1-2; cdr3_aa: CASSYMADRNLDYGYTF; cdr3_nt: TGTGCCAGTAGTTACATGGCGGACCGAAACCTAGACTATGGCTACACCTTC
d_call: TRBD1; cdr3_length: 12; clone_size: NA; v_call: TRBV29-1; j_call: TRBJ1-1; cdr3_aa: CSVGRDRTEAFF; cdr3_nt: TGCAGCGTAGGCCGGGACAGAACTGAAGCTTTCTTT
d_call: NA; cdr3_length: 15; clone_size: few; v_call: TRBV3-1; j_call: TRBJ2-1; cdr3_aa: CASSQGTVNGNEQFF; cdr3_nt: TGTGCCAGCAGCCAAGGGACGGTTAACGGGAATGAGCAGTTCTTC
d_call: NA; cdr3_length: 15; clone_size: few; v_call: TRBV7-2; j_call: TRBJ2-7; cdr3_aa: CASSARGVRSYEQYF; cdr3_nt: TGTGCCAGCAGCGCCCGCGGGGTTCGCTCCTACGAGCAGTACTTC
d_call: TRBD1; cdr3_length: 13; clone_size: many; v_call: TRBV12-3/TRBV12-4; j_call: TRBJ2-1; cdr3_aa: CASRTGGFDEQFF; cdr3_nt: TGTGCCAGCAGAACAGGGGGCTTTGATGAGCAGTTCTTC
d_call: NA; cdr3_length: 15; clone_size: many; v_call: TRBV4-1; j_call: TRBJ2-3; cdr3_aa: CASSSIGTSTDTQYF; cdr3_nt: TGCGCCAGCAGTTCTATTGGGACTAGCACAGATACGCAGTATTTT
d_call: NA; cdr3_length: 14; clone_size: few; v_call: TRBV4-3; j_call: TRBJ1-1; cdr3_aa: CASSQNRVATEAFF; cdr3_nt: TGCGCCAGCAGCCAGAACAGGGTAGCCACTGAAGCTTTCTTT
d_call: NA; cdr3_length: 16; clone_size: many; v_call: TRBV6-2/TRBV6-3; j_call: TRBJ1-1; cdr3_aa: CASSYPSRGRDTEAFF; cdr3_nt: TGTGCCAGCAGTTACCCGTCGCGGGGCAGGGACACTGAAGCTTTCTTT
d_call: TRBD1; cdr3_length: 17; clone_size: many; v_call: TRBV11-2; j_call: TRBJ1-6; cdr3_aa: CASSLGGQGRYNSPLHF; cdr3_nt: TGTGCCAGCAGCTTAGGGGGACAGGGACGCTATAATTCACCCCTCCACTTT
d_call: NA; cdr3_length: 16; clone_size: many; v_call: TRBV5-5; j_call: TRBJ1-2; cdr3_aa: CASSLLTELDARGYTF; cdr3_nt: TGTGCCAGCAGCTTACTGACGGAGTTGGACGCTAGGGGCTACACCTTC
d_call: TRBD2; cdr3_length: 15; clone_size: many; v_call: TRBV6-5; j_call: TRBJ2-7; cdr3_aa: CASSLVGGRGYEQYF; cdr3_nt: TGTGCCAGCAGTCTGGTCGGCGGGAGAGGATACGAGCAGTACTTC
d_call: NA; cdr3_length: 16; clone_size: few; v_call: TRBV12-3/TRBV12-4; j_call: TRBJ1-5; cdr3_aa: CASSLGPGGNNQPQHF; cdr3_nt: TGTGCCAGCAGTTTAGGACCCGGAGGGAACAATCAGCCCCAGCATTTT
d_call: NA; cdr3_length: 15; clone_size: NA; v_call: TRBV6-2/TRBV6-3; j_call: TRBJ2-6; cdr3_aa: CASSLIGEGSNVLTF; cdr3_nt: TGTGCCAGCAGTTTAATCGGCGAAGGGTCCAACGTCCTGACTTTC
d_call: TRBD1; cdr3_length: 14; clone_size: few; v_call: TRBV6-5; j_call: TRBJ1-4; cdr3_aa: CASRLTGPNEKLFF; cdr3_nt: TGTGCCAGCAGACTGACAGGGCCAAATGAAAAACTGTTTTTT
d_call: NA; cdr3_length: 15; clone_size: few; v_call: TRBV7-2; j_call: TRBJ1-3; cdr3_aa: CASSLERGSGNTIYF; cdr3_nt: TGTGCCAGCAGCTTAGAGAGAGGTTCTGGAAACACCATATATTTT
d_call: TRBD2; cdr3_length: 16; clone_size: many; v_call: TRBV24-1; j_call: TRBJ2-3; cdr3_aa: CATSDVSGTSTDTQYF; cdr3_nt: TGTGCCACCAGTGATGTCAGCGGGACTAGCACAGATACGCAGTATTTT
d_call: NA; cdr3_length: 13; clone_size: NA; v_call: TRBV7-3; j_call: TRBJ2-2; cdr3_aa: CASSPGGTGELFF; cdr3_nt: TGTGCCAGCAGCCCGGGCGGGACCGGGGAGCTGTTTTTT
d_call: TRBD2; cdr3_length: 15; clone_size: NA; v_call: TRBV6-2/TRBV6-3; j_call: TRBJ2-7; cdr3_aa: CASSQAGGLVNEQYF; cdr3_nt: TGTGCCAGCAGTCAAGCGGGAGGGCTTGTGAACGAGCAGTACTTC